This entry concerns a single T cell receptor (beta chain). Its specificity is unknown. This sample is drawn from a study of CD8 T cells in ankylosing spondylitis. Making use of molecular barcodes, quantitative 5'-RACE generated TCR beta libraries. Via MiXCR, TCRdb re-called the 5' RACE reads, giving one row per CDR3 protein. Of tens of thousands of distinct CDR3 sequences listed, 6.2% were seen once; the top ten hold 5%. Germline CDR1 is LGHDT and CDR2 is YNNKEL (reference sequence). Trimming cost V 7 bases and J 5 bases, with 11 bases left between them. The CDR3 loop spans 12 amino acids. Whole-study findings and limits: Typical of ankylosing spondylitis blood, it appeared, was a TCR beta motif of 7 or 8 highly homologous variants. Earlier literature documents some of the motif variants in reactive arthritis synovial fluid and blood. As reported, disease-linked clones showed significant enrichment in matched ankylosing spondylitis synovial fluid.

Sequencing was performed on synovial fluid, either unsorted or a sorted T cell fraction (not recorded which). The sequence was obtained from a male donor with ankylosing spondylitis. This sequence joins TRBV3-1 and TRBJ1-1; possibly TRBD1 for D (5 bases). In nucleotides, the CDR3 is TGTGCCAGCAATGGGGCCGAGACTGAAGCTTTCTTT. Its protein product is CASNGAETEAFF.